This TCR beta chain stems from a study of T cells in Graves' hyperthyroidism and ophthalmopathy. Whole-study results and caveats: Using 13 V-J features, a model discriminated ophthalmopathy from stable hyperthyroidism.

This CDR3 spans 13 amino acids. Trimming pared 8 bases from V and 0 bases from J, leaving 11 bases between. Germline CDR1 and CDR2: MNHNS and SASEGT. TCR beta CDR3 region amplification was performed from RNA transcripts. HTBI primers drove first-round RT-PCR of the TCR CDR3. Via MiXCR, TCRdb re-called the multiplex PCR reads, giving one row per CDR3 protein. The repertoire holds roughly 290,000 distinct CDR3 sequences, with about an eighth as singletons. Sampled blood dates from first hyperthyroidism diagnosis, and it precedes any ophthalmopathy symptoms. This clonotype was recorded many times. The antigen is not known.

The sequence was obtained from a woman aged 30 to 39 with Graves' hyperthyroidism that later progressed to Graves' ophthalmopathy. The chain combines TRBV6-1 with TRBJ2-7, with D unresolved. Sequencing was performed on blood. The chain's CDR3 is CASADVLSYEQYF. In DNA form, the CDR3 reads TGTGCCAGCGCCGACGTCCTCTCCTACGAGCAGTACTTC.